This passage covers 29 T cell receptor beta chains from one sample sequenced in a study of T cell clonality in common variable immunodeficiency. Profiling relied on immunoSEQ multiplex PCR, and the TCRdb table lists in-frame clones only, not all of them. This sample has around 57,000 clones and no singletons, with around 5.4% in the ten largest. Sample: peripheral blood mononuclear cells. The receptors stem from a person aged 18 to 75 in good health.

This clone was counted at least ten times. From the germline J gene comes the end of the CDR3, since the read stops 3 residues before it. The chain joins TRBV30 to TRBJ2-7, with TRBD1 matching 9 bases. The CDR3 spans 18 residues. Trimming cost V 4 bases and J 1 base; bases outside gene matches: 17. Germline CDR1 and CDR2: GTSNPN and SVGIG (reference sequence). The covered CDR3 bases are TGTGCCTGGACACTAAAGCCGGGACAGGGTTTTAGGTCCTACGAG. Its translation is CAWTLKPGQGFRSYE. The full CDR3 is CAWTLKPGQGFRSYEQYF.

This clone appeared many times. The read terminates 3 residues before the CDR3 end, so the remaining end is supplied by the germline J gene. The J gene is TRBJ2-5, the V gene TRBV7-9; D is possibly TRBD1 (6 bases). CDR3 length: 12 amino acids. The V end was cut by 9 bases, the J end by 4 bases, with 12 bases between. The germline gives CDR1 SEHNR, CDR2 FQNEAQ (reference sequence). CDR3 loop: CASERGGETQYF. The CDR3 DNA, read in part, is TGTGCCAGTGAACGAGGGGGAGAGACC.

This clone was counted many times. The read comes to an end 3 residues before the CDR3 does, leaving the germline J gene to fill in the end. The chain carries TRBV7-8 and TRBJ2-7, with 10 bases aligning to TRBD2. The ends lost 1 base at V and 4 bases at J; junction bases unmatched: 4. The CDR3 spans 15 residues. Germline assignment: CDR1 SGHVS and CDR2 FQNEAQ. The sequenced CDR3 bases are TGTGCCAGCAGCTTAGGGGTTAGCGGGAGGTACGAG. Protein sequence: CASSLGVSGRYE. The whole CDR3 region reads CASSLGVSGRYEQYF.

This clone was counted many times. The CDR3 end is not reached by the read, which stops 3 residues before it; the germline J gene fills it in. The chain employs TRBV5-1 and TRBJ2-1; TRBD1 matches 11 bases. The CDR3 length is 14 residues. CDR1 is SGHRS, CDR2 YFSETQ, per germline. Trimming at V came to 2 bases and at J to 7 bases, leaving 2 bases not matched to a gene. The CDR3 here is CASSLGTGGNEQFF. The CDR3 bases that were read are TGCGCCAGCAGCTTAGGGACAGGGGGGAATGAG.

This clone occurred many times. The read terminates 3 residues ahead of where the CDR3 ends, so the germline J gene completes it. The chain joins TRBV4-1 to TRBJ2-1, with D perhaps matching TRBD1 (6 bases). The length of the CDR3 is 15 residues. CDR1 and CDR2 (germline): MGHRA, YSYEKL. V was clipped by 3 bases and J by 0 bases, with 9 bases between them. The CDR3 DNA, read in part, is TGCGCCAGCAGCCAGGACAGCAGCTCCTACAATGAG. This gives the protein CASSQDSSSYNE. The CDR3 reads in full as CASSQDSSSYNEQFF.

This clone was seen at least ten times. The read ends 3 residues early relative to the CDR3; the germline J gene fills the gap. This chain links TRBV19 with TRBJ2-1; TRBD1 might be the D (6 bases). Trimming stripped 6 bases from V and 2 bases from J, with 11 bases between. This CDR3 is 14 amino acids long. Germline assignment: CDR1 LNHDA and CDR2 SQIVND (reference sequence). The sequenced part of the CDR3 DNA is TGTGCCAGTAGGAAACAGGGCACCTACAATGAG. Translating it yields CASRKQGTYNE. The whole CDR3 sequence is CASRKQGTYNEQFF.

This clone showed up many times. The CDR3 end falls 3 residues outside the read, so it is completed with the germline J gene. The rearrangement joins TRBV20-1 to TRBJ1-3, with TRBD1 as a possible D gene (5 bases). Germline V lookup: CDR1 DFQATT, CDR2 SNEGSKA (reference sequence). The CDR3 contains 13 residues. V gave up 4 bases and J gave up 0 bases, with 7 bases separating them. CDR3 amino acids: CSATQGSGNTIYF. The CDR3 DNA, read in part, is TGCAGTGCTACCCAGGGCTCTGGAAACACC.

There are many counts of this clone. CDR3 residues: CASSLGLNYEQYF. CDR3 DNA, as far as it was read: TGCGCCAGCAGCTTGGGACTAAACTACGAG. The chain joins TRBV5-1 to TRBJ2-7, with D maybe TRBD2 (5 bases). The CDR3 end is not reached by the read, which stops 3 residues before it; the germline J gene fills it in. Germline assignment: CDR1 SGHRS and CDR2 YFSETQ. V was shortened by 0 bases and J by 3 bases, with 7 bases between the two germline ends. This CDR3 has 13 amino acids.

This clone came up many times. Coverage ceases 3 residues before the CDR3 finishes, and the germline J gene fills in the end. The chain combines TRBV19 with TRBJ2-2; D is perhaps TRBD1 or TRBD2 (5 bases each). V dropped 7 bases and J dropped 5 bases, with 14 bases sitting between them. Germline V gives CDR1 LNHDA, CDR2 SQIVND (reference sequence). The CDR3 is 14 residues long. CDR3 sequence: CASTLSRGTGELFF. The sequenced CDR3 bases are TGTGCCAGTACCCTTTCGAGGGGAACCGGGGAG.

This clone was picked up many times. With the read ending 3 residues before the CDR3 end, the germline J gene is used to fill in that end. The chain links TRBV7-3 to TRBJ1-1; 12 bases fit TRBD1. V gave up 5 bases and J gave up 4 bases; unmatched junction bases: 5. Germline V gives CDR1 SGHTA, CDR2 FQGTGA. The CDR3 is 15 residues long. The chain's CDR3 is CASSPGTGGFTEAFF. CDR3 DNA (partial): TGTGCCAGCAGCCCCGGGACAGGGGGCTTCACTGAA. Supplemented by reference TRBV7-3 and TRBJ1-1, the full variable domain reads GAGVSQTPSNKVTEKGKYVELRCDPISGHTALYWYRQSLGQGPEFLIYFQGTGAADDSGLPNDRFFAVRPEGSVSTLKIQRTERGDSAVYLCASSPGTGGFTEAFFGQGTRLTVV.

This clone came up many times. The read comes to an end 3 residues before the CDR3 does, leaving the germline J gene to fill in the end. J is TRBJ1-6 and V is TRBV19; D might be TRBD1 (6 bases). The CDR3 is 17 residues long. Germline values: CDR1 LNHDA, CDR2 SQIVND (reference sequence). V lost 4 bases and J 6 bases, leaving 19 bases between the germline ends. The CDR3: CASSTFLYGTSNSPLHF. The DNA read from the CDR3 is TGTGCCAGTAGTACTTTCCTCTACGGGACATCTAATTCACCC. Together with reference TRBV19 and TRBJ1-6, the CDR3 gives the full variable domain: DGGITQSPKYLFRKEGQNVTLSCEQNLNHDAMYWYRQDPGQGLRLIYYSQIVNDFQKGDIAEGYSVSREKKESFPLTVTSAQKNPTAFYLCASSTFLYGTSNSPLHFGNGTRLTVT.

This clone was counted at least ten times. Read coverage stops 3 residues before the CDR3 terminus; the germline J gene supplies the remainder. V and J are TRBV20-1 and TRBJ2-5; 10 bases match TRBD2. CDR3 length: 15 amino acids. Germline assignment: CDR1 DFQATT and CDR2 SNEGSKA (reference sequence). Trimming at V came to 6 bases and at J to 0 bases, leaving 7 bases not matched to a gene. The covered CDR3 bases are TGCAGTGCCAGTCCTAGCGGGAGCTACCAAGAGACC. Protein sequence: CSASPSGSYQET. From start to end, the CDR3 is CSASPSGSYQETQYF.

In this sample, this clone turned up many times. The CDR3 extends 3 residues past the end of the read, so its final part is completed from the germline J gene. The V gene is TRBV5-1, the J gene TRBJ2-3; no reliable D call. The CDR3 sequence is 15 residues long. The V and J ends lost 0 bases and 1 base respectively, with 9 bases between them. In germline, CDR1 is SGHRS, CDR2 YFSETQ. The CDR3 DNA, read in part, is TGCGCCAGCAGCTTGGTTCGTAGGGGCACAGATACG. Translation gives CASSLVRRGTDT. The CDR3, in full, reads CASSLVRRGTDTQYF. Drawing the rest from reference TRBV5-1 and TRBJ2-3, the complete variable domain is KAGVTQTPRYLIKTRGQQVTLSCSPISGHRSVSWYQQTPGQGLQFLFEYFSETQRNKGNFPGRFSGRQFSNSRSEMNVSTLELGDSALYLCASSLVRRGTDTQYFGPGTRLTVL.

This clone has just a few counts. Here the CDR3 reads CASSWDSGPGNEQFF. Partial CDR3 DNA: TGTGCCAGCAGTTGGGACTCGGGGCCTGGCAATGAG. The chain joins TRBV2 to TRBJ2-1; tentatively, D is TRBD2 (6 bases). The read ends 3 residues shy of where the CDR3 ends; the end is completed using the germline J gene. This CDR3 region has 15 residues. Germline values: CDR1 SNHLY, CDR2 FYNNEI. Trimming shortened V by 5 bases and J by 6 bases, and 17 bases separated the two germline ends. Looking up the rest from reference TRBV2 and TRBJ2-1 gives the full variable domain: EPEVTQTPSHQVTQMGQEVILRCVPISNHLYFYWYRQILGQKVEFLVSFYNNEISEKSEIFDDQFSVERPDGSNFTLKIRSTKLEDSAMYFCASSWDSGPGNEQFFGPGTRLTVL.

In this sample, this clone turned up many times. The read ends 3 residues early relative to the CDR3; the germline J gene fills the gap. This sequence joins TRBV20-1 and TRBJ2-7; 7 bases match TRBD2. This CDR3 contains 13 residues. V shed 1 base and J 2 bases; nucleotides not matched to a gene: 2. Germline loops: CDR1 DFQATT, CDR2 SNEGSKA (reference sequence). CDR3: CSARVSGAYEQYF. CDR3 DNA, as far as it was read: TGCAGTGCTAGAGTGAGCGGGGCCTACGAG.

In this sample, this clone turned up many times. The read ends 3 residues shy of where the CDR3 ends; the end is completed using the germline J gene. The chain employs TRBV20-1 and TRBJ2-1, with 7 nucleotides matching TRBD2. V trimming: 5 bases; J trimming: 7 bases; junction bases outside the gene matches: 5. Germline assignment: CDR1 DFQATT and CDR2 SNEGSKA (reference sequence). This CDR3 has 12 residues. CDR3 DNA (partial): TGCAGTGCTGCACTAGCGCGAAATGAG. Translation gives CSAALARNE. The whole CDR3 protein reads CSAALARNEQFF.

This clone was seen ten or more times. With the read ending 3 residues before the CDR3 end, the germline J gene is used to fill in that end. The J gene is TRBJ1-5, the V gene TRBV7-9; 7 bases are a match to TRBD1. Germline V gene data show CDR1 as SEHNR and CDR2 as FQNEAQ (reference sequence). The V gene end was trimmed by 1 base and the J gene end by 8 bases; junction bases not matched to a gene: 5. The CDR3 is made up of 14 amino acids. The CDR3 bases that were read are TGTGCCAGCAGCTTAGGGGACAGCTTAGAGCCC. Translating it yields CASSLGDSLEP. The CDR3, in full, reads CASSLGDSLEPQHF.

Many counts were recorded for this clone. The CDR3 goes on 3 residues after the read ends, and that part is filled in from the germline J gene. The chain employs TRBV19 and TRBJ1-2; D unresolved. Germline CDR1 and CDR2: LNHDA and SQIVND (reference sequence). V lost 7 bases and J 7 bases, leaving 16 bases between the germline ends. The CDR3 consists of 13 residues. The CDR3 spells CASTPGKAFGYTF. The sequenced CDR3 bases are TGTGCCAGTACTCCAGGCAAGGCGTTTGGC.

Ten or more counts support this clone. The read ends 3 residues early relative to the CDR3; the germline J gene fills the gap. The chain recombines TRBV20-1 with TRBJ2-1; 16 bases match TRBD2. V was pared by 2 bases and J by 2 bases, with 3 bases of the junction left unmatched. Germline V gene sequence: CDR1 DFQATT, CDR2 SNEGSKA (reference sequence). The CDR3 loop spans 17 amino acids. The covered CDR3 bases are TGCAGTGCTAGATATGGGACTAGCGGGAGGGCCTACAATGAG. This codes for CSARYGTSGRAYNE. The full CDR3 protein reads CSARYGTSGRAYNEQFF.

This clone has at least ten counts. The read finishes 3 residues shy of the CDR3 end, and the germline J gene is used to complete it. The chain links TRBV5-1 to TRBJ2-5; a possible D gene is TRBD2 (6 bases). Germline V lookup: CDR1 SGHRS, CDR2 YFSETQ. Trimming took off 2 bases at V and 5 bases at J, with 10 bases between the two ends. The CDR3 covers 13 residues. CDR3 region: CASSFGGSETQYF. CDR3 bases read: TGCGCCAGCAGCTTCGGGGGTTCGGAGACC.

This clone was detected ten times or more. The CDR3 extends 3 residues past the end of the read, so its final part is completed from the germline J gene. The V call is TRBV19, the J call TRBJ1-2; possible D gene TRBD1, 5 bases. Between the trimmed V and J ends, which lost 1 base and 1 base, there was a span of 7 bases. From germline, CDR1 is LNHDA and CDR2 SQIVND (reference sequence). CDR3 length: 14 residues. The CDR3 reads CASSIGRGNYGYTF. The part of the CDR3 DNA that was read is TGTGCCAGTAGTATAGGGAGGGGTAACTATGGC.

This clone was seen ten or more times. Read sequence stops 3 residues before the CDR3 end, and the germline J gene provides the missing end. The chain couples TRBV7-8 to TRBJ1-1, with D perhaps matching TRBD1 (6 bases). Between the trimmed V and J ends, which lost 4 bases and 4 bases, there was a span of 19 bases. CDR3 size: 16 residues. Germline CDR1 reads SGHVS; CDR2 reads FQNEAQ. CDR3 DNA, as far as it was read: TGTGCCAGCAGCTCCTCTATAGGGGGTTTGTCCACTGAA. It codes for CASSSSIGGLSTE. The full CDR3 reads CASSSSIGGLSTEAFF. The variable domain in full, completed from reference TRBV7-8 and TRBJ1-1, reads GAGVSQSPRYKVAKRGQDVALRCDPISGHVSLFWYQQALGQGPEFLTYFQNEAQLDKSGLPSDRFFAERPEGSVSTLKIQRTQQEDSAVYLCASSSSIGGLSTEAFFGQGTRLTVV.

This clone came up many times. The read falls 3 residues short of the CDR3 end, and the missing part is taken from the germline J gene. The V gene is TRBV19, the J gene TRBJ2-2; D is ambiguous. This CDR3 spans 14 amino acids. Germline loops: CDR1 LNHDA, CDR2 SQIVND (reference sequence). Trimming stripped 4 bases from V and 4 bases from J, with 10 bases between. CDR3 protein: CASSTSSFTGELFF. Incomplete CDR3 DNA: TGTGCCAGTAGTACGTCCAGTTTCACCGGGGAG.

The sample holds many counts of this clone. The read stops 3 residues short of the end of the CDR3; the missing end is completed from the germline J gene. This chain uses TRBV15 with TRBJ2-5, with 11 bases aligning to TRBD2. CDR3 length equals 16 residues. The germline CDR1 and CDR2 sequences are LNHNV and YYDKDF (reference sequence). The junction had 7 bases not matched to a gene; V was cut back by 3 bases and J by 4 bases. The covered CDR3 bases are TGTGCCACCAGCAGCACCCTAGCGGGAGGTCGAGAGACC. It codes for CATSSTLAGGRET. The full CDR3 protein is CATSSTLAGGRETQYF.

As for this clone: Coverage ceases 3 residues before the CDR3 finishes, and the germline J gene fills in the end. The V gene is TRBV7-2, the J gene TRBJ1-1; 12 bases agree with TRBD1. The V gene's germline CDR1 is SGHTA and CDR2 FQGNSA. There are 15 residues in the CDR3. CDR3 sequence reads: CASSLALGTGGEAFF. The sequenced part of the CDR3 DNA is TGTGCCAGCAGCTTAGCCCTAGGGACAGGGGGCGAG.

This clone was counted many times. The read terminates 3 residues before the CDR3 end, so the remaining end is supplied by the germline J gene. This rearrangement joins TRBV20-1 to TRBJ1-3; possibly TRBD1 for D (5 bases). V was shortened by 0 bases and J by 6 bases, with 15 bases between the two germline ends. The CDR3 has 15 residues. The germline CDR1 and CDR2 sequences are DFQATT and SNEGSKA (reference sequence). The CDR3 protein is CSARDFRVVENTIYF. The CDR3 DNA, read in part, is TGCAGTGCTAGAGACTTCAGGGTAGTGGAAAACACC.

This clone was counted ten times or more. The CDR3 end is not reached by the read, which stops 3 residues before it; the germline J gene fills it in. The genes are TRBV5-1 and TRBJ2-7, with D possibly being TRBD2 (5 bases). The germline V gene encodes CDR1 SGHRS and CDR2 YFSETQ. Trimming left V 4 bases short and J 3 bases short, with 11 bases between. This CDR3 has 13 amino acids. The DNA read from the CDR3 is TGCGCCAGCAGCCTCCTCGAGGGCTACGAG. Protein product: CASSLLEGYE. In full, the CDR3 reads CASSLLEGYEQYF.

This clone has at least ten counts. The read gets to within 3 residues of the CDR3 end, and the germline J gene fills in the rest. The chain links TRBV5-1 to TRBJ2-1; TRBD2 matches 7 bases. The CDR3 is 18 amino acids. Germline CDR1 reads SGHRS; CDR2 reads YFSETQ. Trimming cost V 3 bases and J 3 bases; bases outside gene matches: 15. The CDR3 bases that were read are TGCGCCAGCAGCTGGGGACGGACGGGCGCGGGGGTCTACAATGAG. Its translation: CASSWGRTGAGVYNE. The CDR3 as a whole reads CASSWGRTGAGVYNEQFF.

This clone was seen ten or more times. The observed sequence ends 3 residues before the CDR3 terminus, with the missing tail filled in from the germline J gene. The chain has TRBV5-4 and TRBJ2-1, with D unresolved. The CDR3 runs 15 residues. The V end lost 0 bases, the J end lost 1 base, and 8 bases lay between the germline ends. Germline V lookup: CDR1 SGHNT, CDR2 YYREEE (reference sequence). CDR3 bases read: TGTGCCAGCAGCTTGGACAGACAATCCTACAATGAG. This sequence encodes CASSLDRQSYNE. Given in full, the CDR3 is CASSLDRQSYNEQFF. The full variable domain, in which reference TRBV5-4 and TRBJ2-1 provide the parts outside the CDR3, is ETGVTQSPTHLIKTRGQQVTLRCSSQSGHNTVSWYQQALGQGPQFIFQYYREEENGRGNFPPRFSGLQFPNYSSELNVNALELDDSALYLCASSLDRQSYNEQFFGPGTRLTVL.